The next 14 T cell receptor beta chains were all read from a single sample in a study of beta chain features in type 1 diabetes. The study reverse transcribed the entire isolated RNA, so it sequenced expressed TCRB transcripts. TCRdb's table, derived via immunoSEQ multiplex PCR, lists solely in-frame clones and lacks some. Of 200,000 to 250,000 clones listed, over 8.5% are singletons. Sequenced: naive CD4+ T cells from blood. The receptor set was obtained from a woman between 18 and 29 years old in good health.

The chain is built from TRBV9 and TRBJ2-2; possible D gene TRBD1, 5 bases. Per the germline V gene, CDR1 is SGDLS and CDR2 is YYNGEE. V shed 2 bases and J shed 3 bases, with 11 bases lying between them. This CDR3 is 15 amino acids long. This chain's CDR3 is CASSVGLGDTGELFF. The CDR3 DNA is TGTGCCAGCAGCGTCGGGCTAGGGGACACCGGGGAGCTGTTTTTT.

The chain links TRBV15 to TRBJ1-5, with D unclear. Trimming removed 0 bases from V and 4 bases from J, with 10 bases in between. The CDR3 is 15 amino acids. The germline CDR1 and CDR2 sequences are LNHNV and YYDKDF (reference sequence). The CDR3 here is CATSREDGVNQPQHF. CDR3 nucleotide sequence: TGTGCCACCAGCAGAGAAGACGGGGTTAATCAGCCCCAGCATTTT.

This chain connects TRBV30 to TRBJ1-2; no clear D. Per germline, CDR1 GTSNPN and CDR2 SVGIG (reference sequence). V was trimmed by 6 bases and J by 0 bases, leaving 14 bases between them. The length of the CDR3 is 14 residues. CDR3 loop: CACQNSGANYGYTF. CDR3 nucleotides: TGTGCCTGTCAAAATAGCGGCGCTAACTATGGCTACACCTTC.

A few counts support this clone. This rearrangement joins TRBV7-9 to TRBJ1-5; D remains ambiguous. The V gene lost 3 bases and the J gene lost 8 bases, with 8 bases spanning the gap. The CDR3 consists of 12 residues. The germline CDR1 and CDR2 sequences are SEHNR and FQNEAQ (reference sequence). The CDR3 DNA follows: TGTGCCAGCAGCTTGAGTAACGAGCCCCAGCATTTT. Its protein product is CASSLSNEPQHF.

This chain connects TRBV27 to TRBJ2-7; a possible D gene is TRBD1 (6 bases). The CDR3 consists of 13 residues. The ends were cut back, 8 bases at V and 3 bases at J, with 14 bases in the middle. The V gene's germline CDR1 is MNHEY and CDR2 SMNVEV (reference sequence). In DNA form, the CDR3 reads TGTGCCAGCGGAAAACAGGGAATCTACGAGCAGTACTTC. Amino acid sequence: CASGKQGIYEQYF.

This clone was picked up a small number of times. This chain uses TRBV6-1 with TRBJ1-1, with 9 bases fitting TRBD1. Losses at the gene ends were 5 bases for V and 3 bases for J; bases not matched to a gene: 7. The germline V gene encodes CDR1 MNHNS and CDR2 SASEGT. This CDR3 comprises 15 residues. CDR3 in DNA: TGTGCCAGCAGTTCAATACAGGGGGCGTACACTGAAGCTTTCTTT. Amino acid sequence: CASSSIQGAYTEAFF.

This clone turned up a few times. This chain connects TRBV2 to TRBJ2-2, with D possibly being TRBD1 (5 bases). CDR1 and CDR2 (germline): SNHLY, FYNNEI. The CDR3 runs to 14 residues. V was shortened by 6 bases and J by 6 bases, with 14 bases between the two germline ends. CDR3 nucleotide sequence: TGTGCCAGCAGGATAGAACAGGTCCCCGGGGAGCTGTTTTTT. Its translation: CASRIEQVPGELFF.

The CDR3 reads CASSQLETGPGEQYF. The CDR3 nucleotides are TGCGCCAGCAGTCAATTGGAGACAGGGCCGGGCGAGCAGTACTTC. The chain recombines TRBV23-1 with TRBJ2-7; 7 bases fit TRBD1. TRBV23-1 is identified as an open reading frame with a role that is uncertain. V lost 1 base, J lost 6 bases, and 9 bases stayed unmatched. This CDR3 has 15 residues.

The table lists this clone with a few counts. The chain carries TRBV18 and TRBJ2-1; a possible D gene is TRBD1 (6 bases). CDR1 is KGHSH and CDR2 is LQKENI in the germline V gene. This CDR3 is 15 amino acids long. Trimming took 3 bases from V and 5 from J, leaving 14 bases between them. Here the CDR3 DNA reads TGTGCCAGCTCACCCCAGTCAGGGGATCACAATGAGCAGTTCTTC. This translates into CASSPQSGDHNEQFF.

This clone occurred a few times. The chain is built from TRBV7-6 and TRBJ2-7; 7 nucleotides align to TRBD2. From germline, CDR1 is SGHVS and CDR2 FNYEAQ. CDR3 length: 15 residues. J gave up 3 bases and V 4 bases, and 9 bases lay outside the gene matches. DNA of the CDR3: TGTGCCAGCAGCTCCGTAGGACTAGGGAGCTACGAGCAGTACTTC. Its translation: CASSSVGLGSYEQYF.

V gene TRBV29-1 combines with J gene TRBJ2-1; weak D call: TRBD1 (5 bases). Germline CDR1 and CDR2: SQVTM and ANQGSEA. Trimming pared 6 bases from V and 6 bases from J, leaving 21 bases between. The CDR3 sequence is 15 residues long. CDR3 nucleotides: TGCAGCGTGACGTATCAGGGTAGGAATCGCAATGAGCAGTTCTTC. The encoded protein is CSVTYQGRNRNEQFF.

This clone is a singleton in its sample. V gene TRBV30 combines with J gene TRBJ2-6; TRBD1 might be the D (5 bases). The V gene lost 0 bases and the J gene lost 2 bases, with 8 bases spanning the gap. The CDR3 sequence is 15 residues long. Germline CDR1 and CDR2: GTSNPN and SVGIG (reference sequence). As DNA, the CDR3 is TGTGCCTGGAGTGTACGCAGGGCTGGGGCCAACGTCCTGACTTTC. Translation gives CAWSVRRAGANVLTF.

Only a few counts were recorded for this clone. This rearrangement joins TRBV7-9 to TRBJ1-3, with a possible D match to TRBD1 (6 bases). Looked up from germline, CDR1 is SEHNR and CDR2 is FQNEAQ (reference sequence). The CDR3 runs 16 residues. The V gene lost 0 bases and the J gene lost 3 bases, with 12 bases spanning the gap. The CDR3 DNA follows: TGTGCCAGCAGCTTAGCTGCGACAGGAGTTGGAAACACCATATATTTT. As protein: CASSLAATGVGNTIYF.

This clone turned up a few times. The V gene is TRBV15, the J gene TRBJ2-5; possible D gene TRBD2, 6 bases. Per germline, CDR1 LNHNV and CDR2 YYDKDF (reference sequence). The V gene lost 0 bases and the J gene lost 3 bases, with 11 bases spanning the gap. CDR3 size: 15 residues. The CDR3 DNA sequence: TGTGCCACCAGCAGAGATCCTCGGGGGAAAGAGACCCAGTACTTC. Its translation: CATSRDPRGKETQYF.